These 2 T cell receptor beta chains came from one sample sequenced in a study of T cell responses to AZD1222 COVID-19 vaccine. Repertoires were generated with immunoSEQ multiplex PCR, while TCRdb's copy carries only in-frame clones and drops some. The repertoire holds under 200,000 clones, with roughly 91% as singletons. The starting material was peripheral blood, obtained on day 0 of AZD1222 vaccination. These receptors came from an adult in good health.

The chain uses TRBV4-2 and TRBJ2-7; D gene unclear. Per germline, CDR1 LGHNA and CDR2 YNFKEQ. CDR3 length equals 15 residues. V dropped 2 bases and J dropped 3 bases, with 14 bases sitting between them. The CDR3 nucleotides are TGTGCCAGCAGCCAATCGCGAACTTCAAGCTACGAGCAGTACTTC. This sequence encodes CASSQSRTSSYEQYF.

Concerning this clone itself: The sample holds other DNA sequences that translate to the same CDR3. CDR3 loop: CASSQETGDYGYTF. In DNA form, the CDR3 reads TGCGCCAGCAGCCAAGAGACCGGGGACTATGGCTACACCTTC. This chain uses TRBV4-3 with TRBJ1-2; D unclear. CDR1 and CDR2 from the germline V gene are LGHNA and YSLEER. The CDR3 consists of 14 residues. V was trimmed by 0 bases and J by 3 bases, leaving 8 bases between them.